The entry below gives a single TCR beta chain sequence along with its context. Some clones are missing from TCRdb's copy, which holds only in-frame ones; the method was immunoSEQ multiplex PCR. The table shows 84,000 or so clones, with around 80% occurring only once. The sample originates from a study of blood T cell repertoires in COVID-19. The source material was peripheral blood. The receptor's source is a woman of 80 years or more with acute or convalescent COVID-19.

The CDR3 sequence: CASSPQTGATYEQYF. Here the CDR3 DNA reads TGTGCCAGCAGCCCGCAGACAGGGGCGACCTACGAGCAGTACTTC. This chain links TRBV7-2 with TRBJ2-7; 8 nucleotides line up with TRBD1. Unmatched junction bases numbered 8, after V lost 5 bases and J lost 2 bases. Germline loops: CDR1 SGHTA, CDR2 FQGNSA. The CDR3 extends over 15 amino acids.